The 25 T cell receptor beta chains below were found in one sample sequenced in a study of blood T cell repertoires in COVID-19. Here immunoSEQ multiplex PCR was the method, and the copy in TCRdb shows in-frame clones only, minus some. Counted here are a few hundred thousand clones, about 89% occurring once; the ten biggest clones make up under 15%. The sequenced sample was peripheral blood. All receptors derive from a woman aged 60-75 years with acute or convalescent COVID-19.

Here the CDR3 DNA reads TGTGCCATCAGTGAGCCGACAGTGAACACTGAAGCTTTCTTT. The encoded protein is CAISEPTVNTEAFF. This chain connects TRBV10-3 to TRBJ1-1, with D possibly matching TRBD1 (5 bases). Germline loops: CDR1 ENHRY, CDR2 SYGVKD. The V and J ends lost 2 bases and 0 bases respectively, with 7 bases between them. CDR3 size: 14 residues.

The chain links TRBV5-1 to TRBJ2-2; D is perhaps TRBD1 (6 bases). Germline CDR1 SGHRS, CDR2 YFSETQ. The ends were cut back, 2 bases at V and 4 bases at J, with 12 bases in the middle. The CDR3 is made up of 15 amino acids. The CDR3 region is CASSLTGFSTGELFF. The CDR3 DNA reads as TGCGCCAGCAGCTTAACAGGGTTCAGCACCGGGGAGCTGTTTTTT.

The V gene is TRBV3-1 (or the pseudogene TRBV3-2), the J gene TRBJ2-7; unclear D gene. Germline loops: CDR1 LGHDT, CDR2 YNNKEL (reference sequence). Trimming shortened V by 1 base and J by 7 bases, and 8 bases separated the two germline ends. The CDR3 sequence is 12 residues long. The CDR3 spells CASSQVTSEQYF. The CDR3 DNA follows: TGTGCCAGCAGCCAAGTAACATCTGAGCAGTACTTC.

J is TRBJ1-1 and V is TRBV10-3; no clear D. Trimming took 0 bases from V and 3 from J, leaving 5 bases between them. The CDR3 runs to 13 residues. Germline values: CDR1 ENHRY, CDR2 SYGVKD. The CDR3: CAISESQYTEAFF. The CDR3, as DNA: TGTGCCATCAGTGAGTCGCAGTACACTGAAGCTTTCTTT.

The chain recombines TRBV30 with TRBJ2-7; TRBD2 matches at 12 bases. The length of the CDR3 is 14 residues. With V trimmed by 5 bases and J by 2 bases, 4 bases remained unmatched. Germline lookup yields CDR1 GTSNPN and CDR2 SVGIG (reference sequence). The CDR3 DNA is TGTGCCTGGCTTCCTAGCGGGAGGGCCTACGAGCAGTACTTC. Protein product: CAWLPSGRAYEQYF.

The chain combines TRBV30 with TRBJ2-6, with D maybe TRBD2 (6 bases). From germline, CDR1 is GTSNPN and CDR2 SVGIG (reference sequence). This CDR3 has 14 residues. Deletions cut 4 bases from V and 1 base from J, with 8 bases between. The CDR3 region is CAWTGTSGANVLTF. CDR3 in DNA: TGTGCCTGGACTGGGACTTCTGGGGCCAACGTCCTGACTTTC.

The J gene is TRBJ2-1, the V gene TRBV5-5; tentative D call: TRBD2 (5 bases). CDR1 is SGHKS, CDR2 YYEKEE, per germline (reference sequence). The V end lost 9 bases, the J end lost 6 bases, and 10 bases lay between the germline ends. This CDR3 has 11 amino acids. The CDR3 DNA reads TGTGCCACCTCTCGGGGCAATGAGCAGTTCTTC. Its protein is CATSRGNEQFF.

This sequence joins TRBV11-2 and TRBJ1-1; D unclear. The CDR3 consists of 14 residues. V was cut by 6 bases and J by 1 base, with 12 bases left in between. In germline, CDR1 is SGHAT, CDR2 FQNNGV. CDR3 nucleotides: TGTGCCAGCAGTTCCGGACTACGGAACACTGAAGCTTTCTTT. Encoded protein: CASSSGLRNTEAFF.

This sequence joins TRBV18 and TRBJ1-3, with D perhaps TRBD1 (5 bases). Trimming removed 3 bases from V and 0 bases from J, with 12 bases in between. Germline-derived CDR1 and CDR2 are KGHSH and LQKENI. The CDR3 has 16 residues. The CDR3 loop reads CASSPGGRFSGNTIYF. DNA of the CDR3: TGTGCCAGCTCACCGGGGGGAAGATTCTCTGGAAACACCATATATTTT.

In its sample, this clone was seen once. The rearrangement joins TRBV7-8 to TRBJ2-3; 11 positions agree with TRBD2. CDR3 length: 17 amino acids. Germline V CDR1 and CDR2: SGHVS, FQNEAQ. V shed 4 bases and J 2 bases; nucleotides not matched to a gene: 8. CDR3 coding DNA: TGTGCCAGCAGCTCCTCCCGGACTAGCGGGTCCACAGATACGCAGTATTTT. Amino acids: CASSSSRTSGSTDTQYF.

This rearrangement joins TRBV5-4 to TRBJ2-1, with 7 bases identical to TRBD2. V shed 1 base and J 10 bases; nucleotides not matched to a gene: 8. Germline V CDR1 and CDR2: SGHNT, YYREEE (reference sequence). The CDR3 is made up of 14 amino acids. DNA for the CDR3: TGTGCCAGCAGCTTGCCACGGACTAGTATGGAGCAGTTCTTC. Translation: CASSLPRTSMEQFF. Supplemented by reference TRBV5-4 and TRBJ2-1, the full variable domain reads ETGVTQSPTHLIKTRGQQVTLRCSSQSGHNTVSWYQQALGQGPQFIFQYYREEENGRGNFPPRFSGLQFPNYSSELNVNALELDDSALYLCASSLPRTSMEQFFGPGTRLTVL.

This chain joins TRBV5-8 and TRBJ1-5; D perhaps matches TRBD1 (6 bases). The V gene's germline CDR1 is SGHTS and CDR2 YDEGEE. Trimming shortened V by 2 bases and J by 6 bases, and 12 bases separated the two germline ends. The CDR3 covers 14 residues. CDR3 nucleotides: TGTGCCAGCAGCTTCGACAGGTCCGGTCAGCCCCAGCATTTT. Protein: CASSFDRSGQPQHF.

The V and J genes are TRBV9 and TRBJ2-1; 15 bases agree with TRBD2. This CDR3 has 19 residues. Germline V gene data show CDR1 as SGDLS and CDR2 as YYNGEE. V lost 2 bases and J lost 1; bases outside the gene matches: 7. CDR3 sequence: CASSVRGTSGGNSYNEQFF. The CDR3, as DNA: TGTGCCAGCAGCGTGCGAGGGACTAGCGGGGGGAATTCCTACAATGAGCAGTTCTTC.

The chain recombines TRBV6-5 with TRBJ1-4; weak D call: TRBD1 (5 bases). Germline V lookup: CDR1 MNHEY, CDR2 SVGAGI. There are 16 residues in the CDR3. Trimming pared 0 bases from V and 5 bases from J, leaving 13 bases between. CDR3 nucleotide sequence: TGTGCCAGCAGTTACTCAGCGTCAGGACAAAATGAAAAACTGTTTTTT. This codes for CASSYSASGQNEKLFF.

This clone was seen only a few times. The V call is TRBV27, the J call TRBJ2-5; 7 positions match TRBD2. CDR1 and CDR2 (germline): MNHEY, SMNVEV (reference sequence). V shed 6 bases, J shed 5 bases, and the junction held 12 bases outside the gene matches. This CDR3 comprises 15 residues. The DNA for the CDR3 is TGTGCCAGCAGATCGCAGCGGGGTACGGTTGAGACCCAGTACTTC. Protein sequence: CASRSQRGTVETQYF.

The rearrangement links TRBV9 to TRBJ2-1; D possibly corresponds to TRBD2 (6 bases). The CDR3 contains 14 residues. V gave up 7 bases and J gave up 7 bases, with 18 bases separating them. Germline V gives CDR1 SGDLS, CDR2 YYNGEE. CDR3 nucleotide sequence: TGTGCCAGCGCCCCCAGGAGGGGATGGAATGAGCAGTTCTTC. This encodes CASAPRRGWNEQFF.

The chain links TRBV18 to TRBJ1-5, with a tentative D call TRBD1 (6 bases). The CDR3 sequence is 16 residues long. CDR1 is KGHSH, CDR2 LQKENI, per germline. The ends were cut back, 6 bases at V and 6 bases at J, with 21 bases in the middle. The CDR3 sequence is CASSILGGDPSQPQHF. The CDR3 DNA reads as TGTGCCAGCTCCATTTTAGGGGGTGATCCTAGTCAGCCCCAGCATTTT.

This clone came up a few times. This chain joins TRBV27 and TRBJ1-1; maybe TRBD1 (5 bases). CDR1 is MNHEY, CDR2 SMNVEV, per germline (reference sequence). The length of the CDR3 is 14 residues. Trimming took 6 bases from V and 6 from J, leaving 17 bases between them. CDR3 amino acids: CASSSQGGDAEAFF. In nucleotides, the CDR3 is TGTGCCAGCAGCTCTCAGGGAGGGGACGCTGAAGCTTTCTTT.

The chain links TRBV30 to TRBJ1-2; D not resolved. The germline V and J ends were trimmed by 4 bases and 4 bases, with 16 bases remaining between them. CDR1 and CDR2 from the germline V gene are GTSNPN and SVGIG (reference sequence). The CDR3 totals 14 residues. CDR3 in DNA: TGTGCCTGGACTGCGACCGGGAGAACCTATGGCTACACCTTC. This sequence encodes CAWTATGRTYGYTF.

The CDR3 bases are TGTGCCAGCAGTCCTCGAGGGACAGGCGGTATGAACACTGAAGCTTTCTTT. Amino acid sequence: CASSPRGTGGMNTEAFF. This chain uses TRBV28 with TRBJ1-1, with TRBD1 identical over 8 bases. The V and J ends lost 5 bases and 0 bases, in that order; junction bases with no gene match: 11. The CDR3 is 17 residues long. Germline assignment: CDR1 MDHEN and CDR2 SYDVKM.

The V call is TRBV6-2 or TRBV6-3, the J call TRBJ2-1, with TRBD2 identical over 12 bases. This CDR3 comprises 17 residues. CDR1 is MNHEY, CDR2 SVGEGT, per germline. J gave up 2 bases and V 5 bases, and 7 bases lay outside the gene matches. CDR3 in DNA: TGTGCCAGCAGTAAAGGGACTAGCGGGTCCACCTACAATGAGCAGTTCTTC. Residues: CASSKGTSGSTYNEQFF.

The CDR3 bases are TGTGCCAGTAGTCCGAAAGGGGGCTCATTTTATGGCTACACCTTC. Its translation is CASSPKGGSFYGYTF. This chain uses TRBV19 with TRBJ1-2, with 7 nucleotides matching TRBD1. The CDR3 has 15 residues. The junction had 11 bases not matched to a gene; V was cut back by 5 bases and J by 5 bases. Germline CDR1 LNHDA, CDR2 SQIVND (reference sequence).

This chain joins TRBV7-2 and TRBJ2-2; 9 bases are a match to TRBD1. The CDR3 runs 16 residues. Trimming took 6 bases from V and 4 from J; bases not matched to a gene: 9. Germline V gene sequence: CDR1 SGHTA, CDR2 FQGNSA. The CDR3 loop reads CASSIRTGDLTGELFF. The CDR3, as DNA: TGTGCCAGCAGTATTCGGACAGGGGATCTCACCGGGGAGCTGTTTTTT.

This clone occurred once. The rearrangement uses TRBV7-9 and TRBJ1-1; D is uncertain. The CDR3 contains 15 residues. V was cut by 0 bases and J by 0 bases, with 8 bases left in between. The germline V gene has CDR1 SEHNR and CDR2 FQNEAQ (reference sequence). The CDR3, as DNA: TGTGCCAGCAGCTTAGCGCGACAACTGAACACTGAAGCTTTCTTT. Amino acids: CASSLARQLNTEAFF.

The table lists this clone with a count of one. The rearrangement links TRBV3-1 (or the pseudogene TRBV3-2) to TRBJ1-2, with D tentatively TRBD1 (5 bases). The CDR3 has 14 residues. Trimming left V 2 bases short and J 8 bases short, with 15 bases between. Germline-derived CDR1 and CDR2 are LGHDT and YNNKEL (reference sequence). CDR3 protein: CASSQPGGRGGYTF. The CDR3 DNA reads as TGTGCCAGCAGCCAACCGGGGGGACGGGGAGGCTACACCTTC.